These 23 T cell receptor beta chains share one sample of origin, sequenced in a study of blood T cell repertoires in COVID-19. Using immunoSEQ multiplex PCR, the repertoire was profiled, and TCRdb retains in-frame clones only, with some absent. Of about 170,000 clones in the sample, roughly 90% were seen once. The source material was peripheral blood. These receptors came from a man aged 50 to 59 with acute or convalescent COVID-19.

This chain uses TRBV28 with TRBJ2-6; possible D gene TRBD2, 5 bases. The CDR3 is made up of 14 amino acids. V was clipped by 11 bases and J by 2 bases, with 13 bases between them. The germline CDR1 and CDR2 sequences are MDHEN and SYDVKM. The CDR3 nucleotides read TGTGCCGCGGGTGCGTCGGCTGGGGCCAACGTCCTGACTTTC. It is translated as CAAGASAGANVLTF.

The chain uses TRBV4-1 and TRBJ2-5, with unresolved D. The CDR3 runs 15 residues. Germline V gene lookup returns CDR1 MGHRA and CDR2 YSYEKL. V gave up 2 bases and J gave up 3 bases, with 13 bases separating them. The CDR3 DNA follows: TGCGCCAGCAGCCAATGGGTAGCAGACGAAGAGACCCAGTACTTC. Its translation: CASSQWVADEETQYF.

This clone was found once. V gene TRBV7-2 combines with J gene TRBJ2-1; no clear D. The V gene's germline CDR1 is SGHTA and CDR2 FQGNSA. The ends were cut back, 3 bases at V and 4 bases at J, with 4 bases in the middle. This CDR3 has 12 amino acids. This chain's CDR3 is CASSFQYNEQFF. CDR3 nucleotides: TGTGCCAGCAGCTTTCAGTACAATGAGCAGTTCTTC.

The chain combines TRBV3-1 (or the pseudogene TRBV3-2) with TRBJ2-1; TRBD2 matches at 8 bases. This CDR3 is built from 15 residues. The germline gives CDR1 LGHDT, CDR2 YNNKEL (reference sequence). The V segment lost 4 bases and the J segment 7 bases; nucleotides outside the gene matches: 9. CDR3 loop: CASSRWSGSSNEQFF. The CDR3 region has the DNA TGTGCCAGCAGCCGCTGGAGCGGGAGTAGTAATGAGCAGTTCTTC.

This clone appeared a few times. The same CDR3 arises from other DNA sequences in this sample as well. The chain couples TRBV11-1 to TRBJ1-1; no definite D call. The CDR3 has 12 residues. Trimming cost V 5 bases and J 2 bases, with 6 bases left between them. The germline V gene encodes CDR1 SGHAT and CDR2 FQDESV (reference sequence). The CDR3 loop is CASSHRNTEAFF. CDR3 nucleotide sequence: TGTGCCAGCAGCCACAGAAACACTGAAGCTTTCTTT.

V and J are TRBV25-1 and TRBJ2-1; D may be TRBD1 (5 bases). The V gene lost 8 bases and the J gene lost 8 bases, with 22 bases spanning the gap. Germline V gene lookup returns CDR1 MGHDK and CDR2 SYGVNS. This CDR3 comprises 15 residues. The CDR3 region has the DNA TGTGCCAGCGCCCCGCAGGGCACGCTCATGGATGAGCAGTTCTTC. Translation gives CASAPQGTLMDEQFF. The entire variable domain, with the rest obtained from reference TRBV25-1 and TRBJ2-1, is as follows: EADIYQTPRYLVIGTGKKITLECSQTMGHDKMYWYQQDPGMELHLIHYSYGVNSTEKGDLSSESTVSRIRTEHFPLTLESARPSHTSQYLCASAPQGTLMDEQFFGPGTRLTVL.

The chain recombines TRBV2 with TRBJ2-7; a possible D gene is TRBD2 (5 bases). V lost 7 bases to trimming and J lost 3 bases, with 10 bases between them. The CDR3 totals 12 residues. Germline CDR1 SNHLY, CDR2 FYNNEI. The CDR3 DNA is TGTGCCAGCACCTACGGGGACTACGAGCAGTACTTC. It encodes CASTYGDYEQYF.

This sequence joins TRBV3-1 (or the pseudogene TRBV3-2) and TRBJ1-6; the match to TRBD1 covers 9 bases. CDR3 length equals 14 residues. Germline V gene data show CDR1 as LGHDT and CDR2 as YNNKEL (reference sequence). Germline trimming cut 5 bases from V and 7 bases from J; bases unmatched to any gene: 3. CDR3 nucleotide sequence: TGTGCCAGCAGCTCGGGACAGGGAAATTCACCCCTCCACTTT. Its translation is CASSSGQGNSPLHF.

The chain uses TRBV19 and TRBJ2-3; 7 bases map to TRBD1. The trim removed 7 bases at V and 4 bases at J, leaving 11 bases unmatched. CDR1 is LNHDA and CDR2 is SQIVND in the germline V gene (reference sequence). The CDR3 sequence is 15 residues long. The CDR3 DNA reads as TGTGCCAGTATCGACCAAGGGGGCAGGGCAGATACGCAGTATTTT. Amino acids: CASIDQGGRADTQYF.

The chain has TRBV10-3 and TRBJ1-2; D gene uncertain. The CDR3 runs to 12 residues. V gave up 0 bases and J gave up 7 bases, with 6 bases separating them. Looked up from germline, CDR1 is ENHRY and CDR2 is SYGVKD. For the CDR3, the DNA is TGTGCCATCAGTGAGTCGTATTTTGGCTACACCTTC. It yields the protein CAISESYFGYTF.

V and J are TRBV19 and TRBJ1-5; tentatively, D is TRBD1 (6 bases). The CDR3 extends over 12 amino acids. The V gene's germline CDR1 is LNHDA and CDR2 SQIVND (reference sequence). Trimming left V 6 bases short and J 4 bases short, with 7 bases between. The CDR3 reads CASSTGNQPQHF. CDR3 DNA sequence: TGTGCCAGTAGCACAGGGAATCAGCCCCAGCATTTT.

V usage is TRBV9 and J usage is TRBJ2-5; the match to TRBD2 covers 11 bases. The J segment lost 3 bases and the V segment lost 0 bases, leaving 10 bases of the junction unmatched. This CDR3 comprises 18 residues. Per germline, CDR1 SGDLS and CDR2 YYNGEE. This CDR3 is CASSVGASGRPGEETQYF. The CDR3 DNA sequence: TGTGCCAGCAGCGTAGGGGCTAGCGGGAGGCCGGGAGAAGAGACCCAGTACTTC.

This rearrangement joins TRBV10-3 to TRBJ2-7; 7 bases align to TRBD1. CDR3 length equals 14 residues. Per the germline V gene, CDR1 is ENHRY and CDR2 is SYGVKD. V shed 2 bases and J 3 bases; nucleotides not matched to a gene: 4. The CDR3 DNA sequence: TGTGCCATCAGTGAGACCAGGACAGGCTACGAGCAGTACTTC. This gives the protein CAISETRTGYEQYF.

The chain joins TRBV24-1 to TRBJ1-2; 7 bases match TRBD1. CDR1 and CDR2 (germline): KGHDR, SFDVKD. The V gene end was trimmed by 2 bases and the J gene end by 5 bases; junction bases not matched to a gene: 4. The CDR3 consists of 14 residues. The CDR3 nucleotides read TGTGCCACCAGTGATTCCCAGGGGGAGTATGGCTACACCTTC. Translation gives CATSDSQGEYGYTF.

The rearrangement uses TRBV7-3 and TRBJ2-7; TRBD2 aligns across 10 bases. The CDR3 loop spans 14 amino acids. CDR1 is SGHTA and CDR2 is FQGTGA in the germline V gene. J was trimmed by 7 bases and V by 3 bases; bases with no gene match: 6. CDR3 protein: CASSLSGRAYEQYF. CDR3 bases: TGTGCCAGCAGCTTGAGCGGGAGGGCTTATGAGCAGTACTTC.

The rearrangement joins TRBV2 to TRBJ1-6, with D uncertain. V was shortened by 1 base and J by 18 bases, with 10 bases between the two germline ends. The CDR3 extends over 11 amino acids. CDR1 is SNHLY and CDR2 is FYNNEI in the germline V gene. The CDR3 DNA is TGTGCCAGCAGTGAAGGGGCAGCAGCCCACTTT. Translating it yields CASSEGAAAHF.

The genes are TRBV7-3 and TRBJ2-2, with TRBD1 matching 7 bases. The CDR3 totals 16 residues. After removal of 4 bases from V and 1 base from J, the junction contained 6 bases not matched to a gene. Germline CDR1 reads SGHTA; CDR2 reads FQGTGA. CDR3: CASSSPGQWNTGELFF. In DNA, the CDR3 is TGTGCCAGCAGCTCACCGGGACAGTGGAACACCGGGGAGCTGTTTTTT.

This sequence joins TRBV19 and TRBJ2-1; 10 nucleotides line up with TRBD1. Germline-derived CDR1 and CDR2 are LNHDA and SQIVND (reference sequence). This CDR3 has 15 amino acids. J was trimmed by 8 bases and V by 4 bases; bases with no gene match: 8. CDR3 bases: TGTGCCAGTAGTACCGGGACAGGGGCTGGGTATGAGCAGTTCTTC. Residues: CASSTGTGAGYEQFF.

The chain uses TRBV18 and TRBJ2-1; TRBD1 matches at 7 bases. The CDR3 covers 15 residues. Trimming cost V 6 bases and J 7 bases; bases outside gene matches: 12. Germline loops: CDR1 KGHSH, CDR2 LQKENI. The CDR3: CASSYTGVVGNEQFF. The CDR3 bases are TGTGCCAGCTCGTATACAGGGGTTGTTGGAAATGAGCAGTTCTTC.

This sequence joins TRBV2 and TRBJ2-7, with 8 bases fitting TRBD2. V lost 9 bases to trimming and J lost 6 bases; unmatched junction nucleotides: 10. CDR1 SNHLY and CDR2 FYNNEI come from the germline V gene. The CDR3 contains 13 residues. This CDR3 is CARTKLAGLEQYF. DNA for the CDR3: TGTGCCAGAACGAAATTAGCGGGGCTCGAGCAGTACTTC.

This chain links TRBV24-1 with TRBJ1-1; D gene unclear. The CDR3 extends over 13 amino acids. The V end was cut by 2 bases, the J end by 0 bases, with 3 bases between. Germline loops: CDR1 KGHDR, CDR2 SFDVKD. The CDR3 nucleotides read TGTGCCACCAGTGATTCCTTGAACACTGAAGCTTTCTTT. Amino acids: CATSDSLNTEAFF.

The chain employs TRBV6-5 and TRBJ1-4; possibly TRBD1 for D (6 bases). Trimming stripped 6 bases from V and 11 bases from J, with 19 bases between. The CDR3 runs to 14 residues. Germline V gives CDR1 MNHEY, CDR2 SVGAGI. CDR3 nucleotides: TGTGCCAGCAGGTCCGGGGGGGGCTCGTGGAAACTGTTTTTT. It encodes CASRSGGGSWKLFF.

V is TRBV10-3 and J is TRBJ1-4; D is possibly TRBD1 (5 bases). V was trimmed by 0 bases and J by 7 bases, leaving 6 bases between them. The CDR3 loop spans 13 amino acids. Looked up from germline, CDR1 is ENHRY and CDR2 is SYGVKD. CDR3 in amino acids: CAISESTAEKLFF. Written as DNA, the CDR3 is TGTGCCATCAGTGAGTCGACAGCTGAAAAACTGTTTTTT.